This T cell receptor beta chain was obtained from a study of control samples from healthy donors and cancer patients. With V trimmed by 3 bases and J by 3 bases, 2 bases remained unmatched. Germline CDR1 reads SGHRS; CDR2 reads YFSETQ. This CDR3 spans 14 amino acids. Assay used: immunoSEQ multiplex PCR; TCRdb lists only in-frame clones, some missing. The data show about 130,000 clones, with just under 95% seen just once and approximately 14% held by the top ten. The V and J genes are TRBV5-1 and TRBJ2-5; 10 bases align to TRBD2. This clonotype originated in a man in his fifties or sixties with colorectal cancer. Material for sequencing was PBMCs. CDR3 region: CASSSGLAEETQYF. The CDR3 DNA sequence: TGCGCCAGCAGCTCCGGACTAGCGGAAGAGACCCAGTACTTC.